These 14 T cell receptor beta chains were all obtained from the same sample, sequenced in a study of cytotoxic CD8 clonotypes in ibrutinib-treated CLL. Produced via immunoSEQ multiplex PCR; TCRdb's table is partial and in-frame only. The table has nearly 300,000 clones, around 76% seen once. Source: PBMCs, taken at disease progression, from a patient treated with ibrutinib. Receptors were obtained from a human donor with chronic lymphocytic leukemia.

In its sample, this clone was seen once. J is TRBJ2-3 and V is TRBV6-4; no firm D call. The CDR3 extends over 13 amino acids. V gave up 0 bases and J gave up 5 bases, with 6 bases separating them. Per germline, CDR1 MRHNA and CDR2 SNTAGT. The CDR3 nucleotides read TGTGCCAGCAGTGACTCCCCGAGAGATACGCAGTATTTT. It yields the protein CASSDSPRDTQYF.

V gene TRBV27 combines with J gene TRBJ1-2, with 7 bases identical to TRBD1. The germline gives CDR1 MNHEY, CDR2 SMNVEV (reference sequence). Unmatched junction bases numbered 9, after V lost 3 bases and J lost 8 bases. CDR3 length: 14 residues. CDR3 sequence reads: CASSFSGGTDGYTF. The CDR3 nucleotides are TGTGCCAGCAGTTTTTCCGGCGGGACAGACGGCTACACCTTC.

About this clone itself: Compared with germline, one end of the junction differs, possibly owing to a read error. The chain employs TRBV28 and TRBJ2-7; TRBD2 agrees at 7 bases. The germline V gene encodes CDR1 MDHEN and CDR2 SYDVKM. CDR3 length equals 13 residues. As DNA, the CDR3 is TGTGCCAGCAGTTTGTCACTAGCGCGCCCCGGGGACTTC. The encoded protein is CASSLSLARPGDF.

The chain carries TRBV6-4 and TRBJ1-1; 7 bases align to TRBD1. This CDR3 is 14 amino acids long. Germline V lookup: CDR1 MRHNA, CDR2 SNTAGT. Germline trimming cut 5 bases from V and 6 bases from J; bases unmatched to any gene: 9. The chain's CDR3 is CASSQTRGQSEAFF. The CDR3, as DNA: TGTGCCAGCAGTCAAACCCGGGGACAGTCTGAAGCTTTCTTT.

This chain links TRBV15 with TRBJ1-6; D gene ambiguous. CDR1 is LNHNV and CDR2 is YYDKDF in the germline V gene (reference sequence). CDR3 length: 15 amino acids. V lost 3 bases, J lost 4 bases, and 10 bases lay in between. CDR3 coding DNA: TGTGCCACCAGCAGCTTACGGATTTATAATTCACCCCTCCACTTT. Translating gives CATSSLRIYNSPLHF.

V gene TRBV27 combines with J gene TRBJ2-1, with 11 bases aligning to TRBD2. This CDR3 has 14 residues. From germline, CDR1 is MNHEY and CDR2 SMNVEV (reference sequence). The V and J ends lost 8 bases and 7 bases, in that order; junction bases with no gene match: 7. The chain's CDR3 is CASYVTSGSNEQFF. The DNA of the CDR3 is TGTGCCAGCTACGTAACTAGCGGGAGTAATGAGCAGTTCTTC.

The rearrangement joins TRBV9 to TRBJ1-4; maybe TRBD1 (5 bases). Germline CDR1 and CDR2: SGDLS and YYNGEE. The CDR3 is 15 residues long. V gave up 1 base and J gave up 6 bases, with 13 bases separating them. The CDR3 loop is CASSVQGTEHEKLFF. The CDR3 DNA follows: TGTGCCAGCAGCGTACAAGGGACGGAACATGAAAAACTGTTTTTT.

This clone was found once. The chain couples TRBV7-2 to TRBJ1-5; 9 nucleotides match TRBD1. This CDR3 has 14 residues. With V trimmed by 5 bases and J by 3 bases, 2 bases remained unmatched. Germline CDR1 and CDR2: SGHTA and FQGNSA. The chain's CDR3 is CASSDRGANQPQHF. The DNA of the CDR3 is TGTGCCAGCAGCGACAGGGGGGCCAATCAGCCCCAGCATTTT.

This chain joins TRBV2 and TRBJ1-1, with D possibly matching TRBD1 (6 bases). CDR1 and CDR2 from the germline V gene are SNHLY and FYNNEI. V dropped 3 bases and J dropped 2 bases, with 10 bases sitting between them. The CDR3 length is 14 residues. In DNA, the CDR3 is TGTGCCAGCAGTGACACGGGGGGCAACACTGAAGCTTTCTTT. It yields the protein CASSDTGGNTEAFF.

The V gene is TRBV6-5, the J gene TRBJ2-7; TRBD2 aligns across 9 bases. The CDR3 is 15 residues long. Per germline, CDR1 MNHEY and CDR2 SVGAGI. With 6 bases clipped from V and 1 base from J, the junction kept 7 bases outside the gene matches. The CDR3 DNA reads as TGTGCCAGCAGATTCCAAGGACTAGCGTCCTACGAGCAGTACTTC. Encoded protein: CASRFQGLASYEQYF.

The chain is built from TRBV29-1 and TRBJ1-1; D is ambiguous. V was trimmed by 4 bases and J by 1 base, leaving 13 bases between them. The germline V gene encodes CDR1 SQVTM and CDR2 ANQGSEA. The CDR3 is made up of 14 amino acids. The CDR3 region has the DNA TGCAGCGTTGGAGGTAGCCCTGGGAACACTGAAGCTTTCTTT. This gives the protein CSVGGSPGNTEAFF.

The CDR3 nucleotides are TGCGCCAGCAGGGAGGGGTTCATCGGGTACAATGAGCAGTTCTTC. Protein sequence: CASREGFIGYNEQFF. This sequence joins TRBV5-1 and TRBJ2-1, with D tentatively TRBD2 (6 bases). Germline CDR1 SGHRS, CDR2 YFSETQ. V lost 5 bases and J lost 4, with 16 bases in between. CDR3 size: 15 residues.

This sequence joins TRBV5-6 and TRBJ2-4; TRBD2 matches at 9 bases. The CDR3 loop spans 19 amino acids. Germline trimming cut 4 bases from V and 2 bases from J; bases unmatched to any gene: 16. The germline gives CDR1 SGHDT, CDR2 YYEEEE. CDR3 sequence: CASSRIVVAGVGSKNIQYF. CDR3 in DNA: TGTGCCAGCAGCCGGATTGTGGTAGCGGGAGTAGGGTCCAAAAACATTCAGTACTTC.

The rearrangement joins TRBV7-6 to TRBJ2-3, with 8 bases lining up with TRBD2. Trimming at V came to 6 bases and at J to 2 bases, leaving 4 bases not matched to a gene. The CDR3 runs to 14 residues. CDR1 is SGHVS and CDR2 is FNYEAQ in the germline V gene. CDR3 in amino acids: CASSFSGTTDTQYF. CDR3 coding DNA: TGTGCCAGCAGTTTTAGCGGGACCACAGATACGCAGTATTTT. Complete variable domain (other parts from reference TRBV7-6 and TRBJ2-3): GAGVSQSPRYKVTKRGQDVALRCDPISGHVSLYWYRQALGQGPEFLTYFNYEAQQDKSGLPNDRFSAERPEGSISTLTIQRTEQRDSAMYRCASSFSGTTDTQYFGPGTRLTVL.